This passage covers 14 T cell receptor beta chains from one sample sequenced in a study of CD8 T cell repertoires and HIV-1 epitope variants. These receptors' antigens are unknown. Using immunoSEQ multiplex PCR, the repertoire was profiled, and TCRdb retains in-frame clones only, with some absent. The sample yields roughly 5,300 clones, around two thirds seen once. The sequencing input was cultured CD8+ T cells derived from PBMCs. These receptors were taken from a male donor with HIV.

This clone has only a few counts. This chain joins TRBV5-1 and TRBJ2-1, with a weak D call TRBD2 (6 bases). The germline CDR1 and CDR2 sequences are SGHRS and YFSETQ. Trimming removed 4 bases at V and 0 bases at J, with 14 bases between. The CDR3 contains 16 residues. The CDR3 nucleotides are TGCGCCAGCAGCGTTAGCGGACTTTCCTCCTACAATGAGCAGTTCTTC. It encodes CASSVSGLSSYNEQFF.

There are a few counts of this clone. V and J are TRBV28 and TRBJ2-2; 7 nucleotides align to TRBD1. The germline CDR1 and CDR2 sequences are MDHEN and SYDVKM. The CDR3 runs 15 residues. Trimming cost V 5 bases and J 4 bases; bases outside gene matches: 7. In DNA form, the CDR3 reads TGTGCCAGCAGTCTTGACCCAGGGGGCACCGGGGAGCTGTTTTTT. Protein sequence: CASSLDPGGTGELFF.

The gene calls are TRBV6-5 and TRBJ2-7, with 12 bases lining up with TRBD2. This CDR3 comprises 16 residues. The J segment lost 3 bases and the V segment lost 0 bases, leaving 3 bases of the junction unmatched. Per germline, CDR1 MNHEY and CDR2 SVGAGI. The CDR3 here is CASSYSSTSGGYEQYF. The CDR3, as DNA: TGTGCCAGCAGTTACTCCTCGACTAGCGGGGGCTACGAGCAGTACTTC.

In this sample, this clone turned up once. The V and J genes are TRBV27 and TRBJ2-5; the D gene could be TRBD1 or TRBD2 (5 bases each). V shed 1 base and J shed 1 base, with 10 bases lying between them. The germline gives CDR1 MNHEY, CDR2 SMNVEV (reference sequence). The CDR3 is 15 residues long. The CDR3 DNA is TGTGCCAGCAGTTTATATAGTGGGGGCCAAGAGACCCAGTACTTC. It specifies CASSLYSGGQETQYF.

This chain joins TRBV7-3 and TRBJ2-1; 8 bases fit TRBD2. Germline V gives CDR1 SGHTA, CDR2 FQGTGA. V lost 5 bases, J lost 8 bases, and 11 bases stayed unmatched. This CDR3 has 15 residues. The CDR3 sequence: CASSQGLVGRDEQFF. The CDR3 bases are TGTGCCAGCAGCCAGGGACTAGTAGGCCGGGATGAGCAGTTCTTC.

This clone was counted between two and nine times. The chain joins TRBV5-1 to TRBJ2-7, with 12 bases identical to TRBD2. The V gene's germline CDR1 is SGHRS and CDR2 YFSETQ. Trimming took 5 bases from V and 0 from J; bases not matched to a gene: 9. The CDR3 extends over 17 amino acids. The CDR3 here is CASSRTSGTTSSYEQYF. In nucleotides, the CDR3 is TGCGCCAGCAGTCGGACTAGCGGGACTACTAGCTCCTACGAGCAGTACTTC.

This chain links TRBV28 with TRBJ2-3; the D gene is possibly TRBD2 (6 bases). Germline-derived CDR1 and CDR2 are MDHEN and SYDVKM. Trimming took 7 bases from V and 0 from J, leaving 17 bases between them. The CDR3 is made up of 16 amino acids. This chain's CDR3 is CASTLGGVTSTDTQYF. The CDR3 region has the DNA TGTGCCAGCACCCTCGGAGGGGTGACGAGCACAGATACGCAGTATTTT.

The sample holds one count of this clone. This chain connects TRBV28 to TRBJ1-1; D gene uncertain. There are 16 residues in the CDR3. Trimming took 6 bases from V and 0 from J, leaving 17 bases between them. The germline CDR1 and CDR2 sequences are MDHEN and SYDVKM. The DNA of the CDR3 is TGTGCCAGCAGCCCGAACCTCTCATCTATGAACACTGAAGCTTTCTTT. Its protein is CASSPNLSSMNTEAFF.

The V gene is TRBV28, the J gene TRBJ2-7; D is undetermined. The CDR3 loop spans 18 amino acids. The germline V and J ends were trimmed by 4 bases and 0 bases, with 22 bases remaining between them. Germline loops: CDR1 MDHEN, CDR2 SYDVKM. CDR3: CASSSIYVRSLSSYEQYF. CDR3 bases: TGTGCCAGCAGTTCAATCTATGTCAGGTCACTAAGCTCCTACGAGCAGTACTTC.

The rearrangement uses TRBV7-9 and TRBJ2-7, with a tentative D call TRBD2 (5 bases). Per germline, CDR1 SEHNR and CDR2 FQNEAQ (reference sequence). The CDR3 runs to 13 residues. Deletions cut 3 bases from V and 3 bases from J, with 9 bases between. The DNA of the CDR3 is TGTGCCAGCAGCTTGAGGGAACTCTACGAGCAGTACTTC. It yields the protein CASSLRELYEQYF.

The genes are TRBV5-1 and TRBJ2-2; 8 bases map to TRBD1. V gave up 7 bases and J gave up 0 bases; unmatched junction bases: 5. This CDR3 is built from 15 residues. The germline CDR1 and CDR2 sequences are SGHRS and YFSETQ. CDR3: CASRMDRANTGELFF. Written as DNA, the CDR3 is TGCGCCAGCCGAATGGACAGGGCGAACACCGGGGAGCTGTTTTTT.

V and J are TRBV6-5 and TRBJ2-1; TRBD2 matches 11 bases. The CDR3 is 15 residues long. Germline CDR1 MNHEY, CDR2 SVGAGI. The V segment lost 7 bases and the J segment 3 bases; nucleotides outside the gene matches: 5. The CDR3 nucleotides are TGTGCCAGCAACTTACTAGCGGGGGACTACAATGAGCAGTTCTTC. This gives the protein CASNLLAGDYNEQFF.

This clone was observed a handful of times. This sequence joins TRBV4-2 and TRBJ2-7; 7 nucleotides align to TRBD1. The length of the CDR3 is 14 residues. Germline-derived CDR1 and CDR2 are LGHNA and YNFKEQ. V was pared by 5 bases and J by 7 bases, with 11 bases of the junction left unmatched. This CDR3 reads CASSLGQYLREQYF. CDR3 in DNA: TGTGCCAGCAGCTTGGGACAGTACCTTCGTGAGCAGTACTTC.

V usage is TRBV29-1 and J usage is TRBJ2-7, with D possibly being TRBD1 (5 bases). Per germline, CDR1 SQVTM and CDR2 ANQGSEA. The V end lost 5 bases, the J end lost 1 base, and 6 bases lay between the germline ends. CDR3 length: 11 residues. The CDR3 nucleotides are TGCAGCGTTCAGGGATCCTACGAGCAGTACTTC. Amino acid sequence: CSVQGSYEQYF.